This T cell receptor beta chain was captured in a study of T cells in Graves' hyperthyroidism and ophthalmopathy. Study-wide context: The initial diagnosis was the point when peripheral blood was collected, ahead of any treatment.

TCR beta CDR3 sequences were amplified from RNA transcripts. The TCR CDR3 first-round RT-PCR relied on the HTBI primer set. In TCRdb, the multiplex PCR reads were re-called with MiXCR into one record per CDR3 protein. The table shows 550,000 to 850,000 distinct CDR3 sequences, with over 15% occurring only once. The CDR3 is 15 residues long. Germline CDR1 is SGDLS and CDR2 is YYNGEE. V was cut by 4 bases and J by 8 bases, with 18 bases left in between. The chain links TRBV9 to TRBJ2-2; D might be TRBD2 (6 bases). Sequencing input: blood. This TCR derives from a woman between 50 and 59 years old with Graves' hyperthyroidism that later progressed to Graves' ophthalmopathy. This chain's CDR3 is CASSPWEDLAGELFF. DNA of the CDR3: TGTGCCAGCAGCCCCTGGGAGGACCTAGCGGGGGAGCTGTTTTTT.